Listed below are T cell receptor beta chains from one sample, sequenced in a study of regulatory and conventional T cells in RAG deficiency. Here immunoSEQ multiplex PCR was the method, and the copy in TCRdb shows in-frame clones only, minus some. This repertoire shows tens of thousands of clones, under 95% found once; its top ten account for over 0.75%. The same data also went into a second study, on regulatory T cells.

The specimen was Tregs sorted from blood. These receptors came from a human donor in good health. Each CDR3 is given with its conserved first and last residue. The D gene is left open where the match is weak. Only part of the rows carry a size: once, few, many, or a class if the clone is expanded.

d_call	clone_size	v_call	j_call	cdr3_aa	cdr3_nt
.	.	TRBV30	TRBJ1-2	CAWSQGRTYGYTF	TGTGCCTGGAGTCAGGGAAGGACCTATGGCTACACCTTC
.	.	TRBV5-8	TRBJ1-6	CASSLRRGVLSPLHF	TGTGCCAGCAGCTTGCGGAGGGGCGTCCTTTCACCCCTCCACTTT
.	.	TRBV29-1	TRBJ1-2	CSVEGSTDYGYTF	TGCAGCGTTGAAGGTTCGACAGATTATGGCTACACCTTC
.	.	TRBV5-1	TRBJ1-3	CASSRNPLSMGMGNTIYF	TGCGCCAGCAGCCGCAATCCCCTGTCTATGGGGATGGGAAACACCATATATTTT
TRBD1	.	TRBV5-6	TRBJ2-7	CASSLTGLGQYF	TGTGCCAGCAGCCTGACAGGGTTAGGTCAGTACTTC
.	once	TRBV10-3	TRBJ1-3	CAISESGASSGNTIYF	TGTGCCATCAGTGAAAGTGGGGCAAGCTCTGGAAACACCATATATTTT
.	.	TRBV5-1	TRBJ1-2	CASSLASSPYGYTF	TGCGCCAGCAGCTTGGCTAGTTCGCCCTATGGCTACACCTTC
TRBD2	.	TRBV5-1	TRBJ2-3	CASQRGQITDTQYF	TGCGCCAGCCAGCGGGGGCAGATCACAGATACGCAGTATTTT
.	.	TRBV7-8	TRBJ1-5	CASSARGMGVPEAQHF	TGTGCCAGCAGCGCAAGGGGGATGGGGGTCCCCGAGGCCCAGCATTTT
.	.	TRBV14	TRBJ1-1	CASSQDTWSGRNTEAFF	TGTGCCAGCAGCCAAGATACATGGTCGGGGAGGAACACTGAAGCTTTCTTT
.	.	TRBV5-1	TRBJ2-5	CASSRGFEQGETQYF	TGCGCCAGCAGCCGAGGGTTTGAGCAGGGAGAGACCCAGTACTTC
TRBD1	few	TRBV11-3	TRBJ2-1	CASSRGTVYNEQFF	TGTGCCAGCAGTAGGGGGACAGTCTACAATGAGCAGTTCTTC
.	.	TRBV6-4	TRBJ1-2	CASSDSLVRAPPLGYTF	TGTGCCAGCAGTGATTCTCTTGTCAGGGCTCCCCCCTTGGGCTACACCTTC
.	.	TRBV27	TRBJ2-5	CASSSWGSGKTQYF	TGTGCCAGCAGTTCGTGGGGGTCGGGAAAGACCCAGTACTTC
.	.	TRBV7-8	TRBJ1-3	CATTSFQGNTIYF	TGTGCCACCACCTCCTTCCAGGGAAACACCATATATTTT
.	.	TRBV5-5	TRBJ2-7	CASSLGGTYEQYF	TGTGCCAGCAGCTTGGGGGGGACCTACGAGCAGTACTTC
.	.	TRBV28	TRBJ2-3	CASSFPDYLNTQYF	TGTGCCAGCAGTTTCCCGGACTATCTGAATACGCAGTATTTT
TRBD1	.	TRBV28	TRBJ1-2	CASRSGTEEGYTF	TGTGCCAGCAGATCCGGGACAGAAGAAGGCTACACCTTC
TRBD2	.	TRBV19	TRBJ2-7	CASSARTSGGRSSYEQYF	TGTGCCAGTAGTGCGCGGACTAGCGGGGGTCGAAGTTCCTACGAGCAGTACTTC
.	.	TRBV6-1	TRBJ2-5	CASSVSRGNWETQYF	TGTGCCAGCAGTGTATCCAGGGGAAATTGGGAGACCCAGTACTTC
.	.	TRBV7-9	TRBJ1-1	CASSTGSPRVAEAFF	TGTGCCAGCAGCACGGGGAGCCCTCGGGTCGCTGAAGCTTTCTTT
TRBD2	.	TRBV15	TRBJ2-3	CATSSPVSSGGVNTQYF	TGTGCCACCAGCAGCCCCGTCTCTAGCGGGGGGGTAAATACGCAGTATTTT
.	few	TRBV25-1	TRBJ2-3	CASSARGYNTQYF	TGTGCCAGCAGTGCCCGCGGTTATAATACGCAGTATTTT
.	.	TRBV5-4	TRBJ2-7	CASSFDRSYEQYF	TGTGCCAGCAGCTTCGACAGATCCTACGAGCAGTACTTC
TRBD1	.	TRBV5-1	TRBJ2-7	CASSFTGQVFYEQYF	TGCGCCAGCAGCTTTACAGGACAGGTTTTTTACGAGCAGTACTTC
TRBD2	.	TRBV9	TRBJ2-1	CASSAWEGPLQFF	TGTGCCAGCAGCGCTTGGGAGGGACCTCTCCAGTTCTTC
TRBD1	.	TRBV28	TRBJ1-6	CASSFTGGLSTYNSPLHF	TGTGCCAGCAGTTTTACAGGGGGCCTCTCCACCTATAATTCACCCCTCCACTTT
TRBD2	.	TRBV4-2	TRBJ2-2	CASSQGTSGGAWHRGAVF	TGTGCCAGCAGCCAGGGGACTAGCGGGGGGGCCTGGCACCGGGGAGCTGTTTTT
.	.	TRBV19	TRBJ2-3	CASSIVRKGSYSTDTQYF	TGTGCCAGTAGTATAGTTCGCAAGGGGTCATACAGTACAGATACGCAGTATTTT
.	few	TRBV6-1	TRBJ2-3	CASSERGADTQYF	TGTGCCAGCAGTGAAAGAGGGGCAGATACGCAGTATTTT
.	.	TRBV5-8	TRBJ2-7	CASSFSGRHYEQYF	TGTGCCAGCAGCTTTTCAGGCCGCCACTACGAGCAGTACTTC
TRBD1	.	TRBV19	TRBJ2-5	CASSKGAGVGQETQYF	TGTGCCAGTAGCAAGGGGGCAGGGGTAGGCCAAGAGACCCAGTACTTC